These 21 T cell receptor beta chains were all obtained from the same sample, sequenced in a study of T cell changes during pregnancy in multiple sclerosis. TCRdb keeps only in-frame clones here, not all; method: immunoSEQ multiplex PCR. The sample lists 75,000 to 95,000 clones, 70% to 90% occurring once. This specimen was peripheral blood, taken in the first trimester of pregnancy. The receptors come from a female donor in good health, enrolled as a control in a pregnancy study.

The CDR3 region is CASSTDRAGNQPQHF. The CDR3 nucleotides are TGTGCCAGTAGTACGGACAGGGCGGGCAATCAGCCCCAGCATTTT. The rearrangement links TRBV19 to TRBJ1-5; 8 positions match TRBD1. The V gene end was trimmed by 4 bases and the J gene end by 2 bases; junction bases not matched to a gene: 4. Germline CDR1 LNHDA, CDR2 SQIVND (reference sequence). The CDR3 covers 15 residues.

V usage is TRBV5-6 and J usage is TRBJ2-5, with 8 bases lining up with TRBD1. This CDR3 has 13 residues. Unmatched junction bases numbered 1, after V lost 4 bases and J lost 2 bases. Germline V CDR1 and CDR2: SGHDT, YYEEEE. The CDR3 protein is CASSRTGQETQYF. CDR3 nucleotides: TGTGCCAGCAGCCGGACAGGGCAAGAGACCCAGTACTTC.

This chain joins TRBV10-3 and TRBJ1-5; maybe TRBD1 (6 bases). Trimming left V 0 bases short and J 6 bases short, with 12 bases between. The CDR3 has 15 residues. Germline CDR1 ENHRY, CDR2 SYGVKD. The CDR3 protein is CAISESGANSQPQHF. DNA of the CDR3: TGTGCCATCAGTGAGTCGGGGGCTAATAGTCAGCCCCAGCATTTT.

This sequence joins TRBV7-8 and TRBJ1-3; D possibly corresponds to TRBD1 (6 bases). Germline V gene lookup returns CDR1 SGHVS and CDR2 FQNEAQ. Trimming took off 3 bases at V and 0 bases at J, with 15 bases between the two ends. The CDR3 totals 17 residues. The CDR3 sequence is CASSFPPQGISGNTIYF. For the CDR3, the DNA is TGTGCCAGCAGCTTTCCCCCACAGGGAATCTCTGGAAACACCATATATTTT.

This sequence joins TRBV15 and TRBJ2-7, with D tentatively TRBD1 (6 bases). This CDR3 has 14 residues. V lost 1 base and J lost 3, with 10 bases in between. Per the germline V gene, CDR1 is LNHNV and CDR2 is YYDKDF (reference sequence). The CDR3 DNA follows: TGTGCCACCAGCAGAGCGACCAGGGGCTACGAGCAGTACTTC. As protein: CATSRATRGYEQYF. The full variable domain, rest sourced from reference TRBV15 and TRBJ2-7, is DAMVIQNPRYQVTQFGKPVTLSCSQTLNHNVMYWYQQKSSQAPKLLFHYYDKDFNNEADTPDNFQSRRPNTSFCFLDIRSPGLGDTAMYLCATSRATRGYEQYFGPGTRLTVT.

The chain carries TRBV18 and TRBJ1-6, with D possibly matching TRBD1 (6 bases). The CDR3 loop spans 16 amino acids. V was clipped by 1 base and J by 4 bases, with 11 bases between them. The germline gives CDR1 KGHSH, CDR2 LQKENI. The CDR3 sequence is CASSPQQGIYNSPLHF. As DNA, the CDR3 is TGTGCCAGCTCACCACAGCAGGGGATATATAATTCACCCCTCCACTTT.

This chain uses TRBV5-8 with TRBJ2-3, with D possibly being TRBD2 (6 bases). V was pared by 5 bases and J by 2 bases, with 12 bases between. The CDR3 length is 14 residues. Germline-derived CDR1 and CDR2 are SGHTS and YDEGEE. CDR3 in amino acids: CASRSGVFTDTQYF. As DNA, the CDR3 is TGTGCCAGCAGATCGGGGGTGTTCACAGATACGCAGTATTTT.

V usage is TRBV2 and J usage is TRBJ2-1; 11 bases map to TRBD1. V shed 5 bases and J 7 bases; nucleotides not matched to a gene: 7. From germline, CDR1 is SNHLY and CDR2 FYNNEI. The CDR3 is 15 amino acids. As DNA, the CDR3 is TGTGCCAGCAGTAATGGACAGGGGGCGCTTAATGAGCAGTTCTTC. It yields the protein CASSNGQGALNEQFF.

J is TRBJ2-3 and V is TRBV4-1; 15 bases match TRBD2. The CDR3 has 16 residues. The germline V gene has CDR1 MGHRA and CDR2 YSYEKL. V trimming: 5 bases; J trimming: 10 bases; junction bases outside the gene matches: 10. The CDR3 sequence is CASSSGLAGGLVAQYF. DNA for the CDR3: TGCGCCAGCAGCTCCGGACTAGCGGGGGGGCTTGTTGCGCAGTATTTT.

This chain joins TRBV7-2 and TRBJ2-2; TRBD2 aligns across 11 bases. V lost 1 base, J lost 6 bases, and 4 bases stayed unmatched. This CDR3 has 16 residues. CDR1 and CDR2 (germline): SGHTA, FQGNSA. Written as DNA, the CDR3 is TGTGCCAGCAGCTTAGTTGTTAGCGGGAGGGCCGGGGAGCTGTTTTTT. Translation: CASSLVVSGRAGELFF. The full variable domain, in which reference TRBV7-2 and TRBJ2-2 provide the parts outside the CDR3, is GAGVSQSPSNKVTEKGKDVELRCDPISGHTALYWYRQSLGQGLEFLIYFQGNSAPDKSGLPSDRFSAERTGGSVSTLTIQRTQQEDSAVYLCASSLVVSGRAGELFFGEGSRLTVL.

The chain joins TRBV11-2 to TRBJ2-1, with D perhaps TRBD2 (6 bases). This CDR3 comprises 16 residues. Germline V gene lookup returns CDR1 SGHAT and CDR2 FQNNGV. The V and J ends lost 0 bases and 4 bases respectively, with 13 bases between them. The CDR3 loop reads CASSLESPEGYNEQFF. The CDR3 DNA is TGTGCCAGCAGCTTAGAATCCCCGGAGGGGTACAATGAGCAGTTCTTC.

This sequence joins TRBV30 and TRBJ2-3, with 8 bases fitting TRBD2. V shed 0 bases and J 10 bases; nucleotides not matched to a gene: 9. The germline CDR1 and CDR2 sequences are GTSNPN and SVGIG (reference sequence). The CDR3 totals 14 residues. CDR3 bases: TGTGCCTGGAGTGTATCGGGAGGGGGTCGGGCGCAGTATTTT. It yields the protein CAWSVSGGGRAQYF.

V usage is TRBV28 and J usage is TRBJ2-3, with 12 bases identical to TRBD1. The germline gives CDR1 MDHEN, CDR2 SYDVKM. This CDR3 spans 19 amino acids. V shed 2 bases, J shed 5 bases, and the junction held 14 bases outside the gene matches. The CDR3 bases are TGTGCCAGCAGTTTAAACCCTCTTGGGGGACAGGGGGCGCGAGATACGCAGTATTTT. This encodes CASSLNPLGGQGARDTQYF.

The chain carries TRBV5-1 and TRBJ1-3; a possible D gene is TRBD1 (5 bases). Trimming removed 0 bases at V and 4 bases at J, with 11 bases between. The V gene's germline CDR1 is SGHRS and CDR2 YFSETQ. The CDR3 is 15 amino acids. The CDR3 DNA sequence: TGCGCCAGCAGCTTGGATGGGGCGCTAGGAAACACCATATATTTT. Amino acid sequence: CASSLDGALGNTIYF. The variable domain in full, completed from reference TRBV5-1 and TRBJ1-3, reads KAGVTQTPRYLIKTRGQQVTLSCSPISGHRSVSWYQQTPGQGLQFLFEYFSETQRNKGNFPGRFSGRQFSNSRSEMNVSTLELGDSALYLCASSLDGALGNTIYFGEGSWLTVV.

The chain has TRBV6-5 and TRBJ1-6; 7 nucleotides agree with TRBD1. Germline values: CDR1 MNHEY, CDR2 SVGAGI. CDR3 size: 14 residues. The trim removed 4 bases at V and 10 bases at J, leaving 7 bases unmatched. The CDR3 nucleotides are TGTGCCAGCAGTTTTGACAGGGAAGGCTCACCCCTCCACTTT. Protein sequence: CASSFDREGSPLHF.

CDR3 bases: TGTGCCAGTACCCTTGGGCCTAGCGGGAGCAGGCACAATGAGCAGTTCTTC. Amino acid sequence: CASTLGPSGSRHNEQFF. This chain joins TRBV19 and TRBJ2-1; 10 bases are shared with TRBD2. Germline CDR1 LNHDA, CDR2 SQIVND (reference sequence). Trimming cost V 7 bases and J 5 bases; bases outside gene matches: 14. This CDR3 contains 17 residues. The full variable domain, rest sourced from reference TRBV19 and TRBJ2-1, is DGGITQSPKYLFRKEGQNVTLSCEQNLNHDAMYWYRQDPGQGLRLIYYSQIVNDFQKGDIAEGYSVSREKKESFPLTVTSAQKNPTAFYLCASTLGPSGSRHNEQFFGPGTRLTVL.

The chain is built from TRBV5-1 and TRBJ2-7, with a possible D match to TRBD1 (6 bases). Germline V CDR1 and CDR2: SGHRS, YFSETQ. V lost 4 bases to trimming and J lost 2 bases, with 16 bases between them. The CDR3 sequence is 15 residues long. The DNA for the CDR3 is TGCGCCAGCAGCCCGGGCACAGGGCCTACCTACGAGCAGTACTTC. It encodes CASSPGTGPTYEQYF.

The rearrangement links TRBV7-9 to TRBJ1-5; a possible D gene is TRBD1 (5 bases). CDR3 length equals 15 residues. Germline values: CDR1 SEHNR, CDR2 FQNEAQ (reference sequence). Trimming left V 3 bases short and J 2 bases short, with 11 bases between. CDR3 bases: TGTGCCAGCAGCTTGGGAGGGGCGGGCAATCAGCCCCAGCATTTT. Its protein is CASSLGGAGNQPQHF.

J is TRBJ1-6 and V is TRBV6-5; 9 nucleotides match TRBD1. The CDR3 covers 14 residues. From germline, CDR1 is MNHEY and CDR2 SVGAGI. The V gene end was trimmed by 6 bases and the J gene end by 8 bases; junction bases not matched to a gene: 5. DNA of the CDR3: TGTGCCAGCAGGCGGACAGGGGAGGATTCACCCCTCCACTTT. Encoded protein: CASRRTGEDSPLHF.

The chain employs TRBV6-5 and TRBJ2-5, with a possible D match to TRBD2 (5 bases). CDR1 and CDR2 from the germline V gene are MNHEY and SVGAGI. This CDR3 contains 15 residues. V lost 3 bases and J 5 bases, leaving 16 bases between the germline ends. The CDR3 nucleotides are TGTGCCAGCAGTTATGGGAGAGGGTTTGGTGAGACCCAGTACTTC. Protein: CASSYGRGFGETQYF.

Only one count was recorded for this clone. CDR3 nucleotides: TGTGCCAGCAGTTACCACAGGGTGGAGGAAGCTTTCTTT. It translates to CASSYHRVEEAFF. This chain joins TRBV6-5 and TRBJ1-1, with D tentatively TRBD1 (6 bases). With 2 bases removed from V and 8 bases from J, the gap between germline ends came to 12 bases. The germline CDR1 and CDR2 sequences are MNHEY and SVGAGI. The CDR3 is 13 amino acids.